Listed below are T cell receptor beta chains from one sample, sequenced in a study of monozygotic twins with inflammatory bowel disease. From its re-call of the 5' RACE reads, TCRdb lists each CDR3 protein once, without DNA. The sample has more than 75,000 distinct CDR3 sequences; the top ten hold 7.4%. The sample consisted of blood. The receptor set was obtained from a human donor with ulcerative colitis or Crohn's disease, or a healthy co-twin of an affected twin (not recorded which). CDR3s include the opening cysteine and the closing phenylalanine or tryptophan. Only some rows state a clone size, as once, few, many or a class for expanded clones.

v_gene	j_gene	abundance	CDR3aa
TRBV3-1	TRBJ2-3	NA	CASSQGRGSFDDTQYF
TRBV4-2	TRBJ2-2	NA	CASSPSAPGTSARLLPSGELFF
TRBV5-1	TRBJ1-2	NA	CASSLKPDRLGYTF
TRBV27	TRBJ2-1	NA	CASSIRDSYNEQFF
TRBV29-1	TRBJ2-5	NA	CSISPGHSQETQYF
TRBV12-3/TRBV12-4	TRBJ2-2	NA	CASSPGGGLAGELFF
TRBV6-1	TRBJ2-1	NA	CASSLLGLAGRDEQFF
TRBV12-3/TRBV12-4	TRBJ2-3	NA	CASSWTGTVTDTQYF
TRBV7-9	TRBJ1-3	NA	CASSLIRSSGNTIYF
TRBV27	TRBJ1-2	NA	CASSLSRGQVKANYGYTF
TRBV5-1	TRBJ2-7	NA	CASSAGLDTYEQYF
TRBV20-1	TRBJ1-4	NA	CSAGPLNEKLFF
TRBV19	TRBJ2-1	NA	CASRSGHDVSYNEQFF
TRBV20-1	TRBJ1-2	NA	CSASAGTGVFGYTF
TRBV2	TRBJ2-7	NA	CASSQTRALSSYEQYF
TRBV7-6	TRBJ2-1	NA	CASSLVVGYNEQFF
TRBV6-5	TRBJ2-7	NA	CASSYSSGGLREQYF
TRBV5-6	TRBJ2-5	NA	CASSLLLRAKETRYF
TRBV20-1	TRBJ1-2	NA	CSARERGQGASYGYTF
TRBV20-1	TRBJ1-1	NA	CSAPDRRGATEAF
TRBV12-3/TRBV12-4	TRBJ1-5	medium-sized	CASSLAENQPQHF
TRBV10-3	TRBJ2-7	NA	CAISESGQGTYEQYF
TRBV5-1	TRBJ2-2	NA	CASSPGTMNTGELFF
TRBV29-1	TRBJ1-1	NA	CSVGQGGRTTEAFF
TRBV20-1	TRBJ2-3	NA	CSAVDRGADTQYF
TRBV4-2	TRBJ1-1	NA	CASSQGPSNTEAFF
TRBV20-1	TRBJ1-5	NA	CSASVVDQPQHF
TRBV16	TRBJ2-7	NA	CASSQSRFYEQYF
TRBV29-1	TRBJ1-2	NA	CSVEALKRGSGYTF
TRBV7-2	TRBJ2-1	medium-sized	CASSFSVANNEQFF
TRBV29-1	TRBJ1-1	NA	CSVMTDINTEAFF
TRBV11-2	TRBJ2-1	NA	CASSSSRGSYNEQFF
TRBV4-2	TRBJ2-7	NA	CASSPYRGTYEQYF
TRBV10-3	TRBJ1-6	NA	CAISVGTNNSPLHF
TRBV20-1	TRBJ2-4	NA	CSSRTDLNIQYF
TRBV18	TRBJ1-1	NA	CASSRDSMNTEAFF
TRBV11-2	TRBJ2-1	NA	CASSLGGAVYNEQFF
TRBV19	TRBJ1-1	NA	CASSISEDLNTEAFF
TRBV7-2	TRBJ2-7	NA	CASSFDRDKQYF
TRBV6-1	TRBJ2-6	NA	CASSSPRSSGANVLTF
TRBV9	TRBJ2-1	NA	CASSVASGGGNEQFF